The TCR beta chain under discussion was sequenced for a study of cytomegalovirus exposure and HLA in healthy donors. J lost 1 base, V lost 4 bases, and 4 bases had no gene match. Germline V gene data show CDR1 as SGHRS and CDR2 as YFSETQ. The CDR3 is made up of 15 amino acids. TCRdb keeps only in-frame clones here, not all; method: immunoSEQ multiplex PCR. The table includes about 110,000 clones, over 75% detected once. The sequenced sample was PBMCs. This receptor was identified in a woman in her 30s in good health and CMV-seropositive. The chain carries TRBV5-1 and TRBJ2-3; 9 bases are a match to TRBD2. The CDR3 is CASSGVAGGTDTQYF. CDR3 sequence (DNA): TGCGCCAGCAGCGGAGTAGCGGGGGGCACAGATACGCAGTATTTT.